In this sample, the clone carrying this T cell receptor (beta chain) turned up many times. This entry comes from a study of blood T cell repertoires in COVID-19. Germline CDR1 KGHDR, CDR2 SFDVKD. V shed 3 bases and J 5 bases; nucleotides not matched to a gene: 5. The CDR3 has 15 residues. TCRdb keeps only in-frame clones here, not all; method: immunoSEQ multiplex PCR. Here the sample spans approximately 88,000 clones, around 75% being singletons. The sequence derives from a man in his 70s with COVID-19, enrolled during active disease. This chain uses TRBV24-1 with TRBJ2-5; 10 bases align to TRBD2. Sequencing was performed on peripheral blood. In DNA form, the CDR3 reads TGTGCCACCAGTGATCTAGCGGGAGCGTCTGAGACCCAGTACTTC. This encodes CATSDLAGASETQYF.